This TCR beta chain was captured in a study of blood T cells in healthy people across ages. Remarks on this clonotype: Its antigen is not known.

Primers used in a second PCR of roughly 7 to 12 cycles were a sample-barcoded 5' primer and a J-beta primer mix. TCRdb itself ran the 5' RACE reads through MiXCR, one entry per CDR3 protein. This sample yields fewer than 2,000,000 distinct CDR3 sequences, of which approximately 40% are seen a single time; approximately 22% belongs to the top ten. Notes on the study in general: The study lacked donor CMV status, which possibly confounded expanded clonotype changes. Whereas aged donors had fewer naive CD4+ cells, long-lived donors had more of them and higher diversity.

The CDR3 loop spans 16 amino acids. CDR1 DFQATT and CDR2 SNEGSKA come from the germline V gene (reference sequence). Trimming left V 2 bases short and J 2 bases short, with 19 bases between. The chain employs TRBV20-1 and TRBJ2-7, with D possibly being TRBD1 or TRBD2 (5 bases each). The sequence was collected from a human donor in good health. The sequenced material came from blood. CDR3 protein: CSARPRRGVGTYEQYF. The CDR3 nucleotides are TGCAGTGCTAGACCACGAAGGGGAGTCGGGACCTACGAGCAGTACTTC.